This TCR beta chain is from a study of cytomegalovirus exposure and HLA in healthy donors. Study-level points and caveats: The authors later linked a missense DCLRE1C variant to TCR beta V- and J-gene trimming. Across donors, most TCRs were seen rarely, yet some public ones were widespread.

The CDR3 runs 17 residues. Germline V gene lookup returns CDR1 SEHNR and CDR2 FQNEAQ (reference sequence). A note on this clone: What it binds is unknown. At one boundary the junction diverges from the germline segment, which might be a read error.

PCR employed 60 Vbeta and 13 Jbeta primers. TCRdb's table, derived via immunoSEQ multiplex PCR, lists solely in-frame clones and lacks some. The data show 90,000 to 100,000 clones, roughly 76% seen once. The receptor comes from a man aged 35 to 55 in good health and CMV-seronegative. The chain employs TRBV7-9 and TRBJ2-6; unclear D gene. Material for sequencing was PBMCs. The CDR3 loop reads CSSSLANFYSGANVLTF. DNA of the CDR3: TGTTCCAGCAGCTTAGCTAACTTCTACTCTGGGGCCAACGTCCTGACTTTC.